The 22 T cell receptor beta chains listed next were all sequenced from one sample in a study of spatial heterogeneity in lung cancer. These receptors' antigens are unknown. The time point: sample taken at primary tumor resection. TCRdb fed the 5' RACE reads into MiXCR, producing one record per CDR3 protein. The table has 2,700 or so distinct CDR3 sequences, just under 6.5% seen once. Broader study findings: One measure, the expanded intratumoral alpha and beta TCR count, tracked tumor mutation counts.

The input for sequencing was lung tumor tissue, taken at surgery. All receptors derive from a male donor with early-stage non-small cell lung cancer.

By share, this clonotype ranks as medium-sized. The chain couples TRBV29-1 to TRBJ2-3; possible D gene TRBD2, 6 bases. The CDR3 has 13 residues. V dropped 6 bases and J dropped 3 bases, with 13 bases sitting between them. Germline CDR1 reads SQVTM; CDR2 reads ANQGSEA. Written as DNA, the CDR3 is TGCAGCGTGCGGCGGGAAGGGACAGATACGCAGTATTTT. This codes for CSVRREGTDTQYF.

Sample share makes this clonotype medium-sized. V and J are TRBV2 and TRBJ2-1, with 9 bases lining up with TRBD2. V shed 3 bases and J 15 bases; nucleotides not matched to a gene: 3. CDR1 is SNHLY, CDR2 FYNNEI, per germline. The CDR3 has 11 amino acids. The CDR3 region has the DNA TGTGCCAGCAGTGAGGGACTAGCATTGTTCTTC. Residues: CASSEGLALFF.

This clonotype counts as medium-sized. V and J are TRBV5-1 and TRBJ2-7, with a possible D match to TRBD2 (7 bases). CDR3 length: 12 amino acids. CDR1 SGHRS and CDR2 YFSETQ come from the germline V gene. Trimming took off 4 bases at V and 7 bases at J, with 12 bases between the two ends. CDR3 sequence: CASSQGRDEQYF. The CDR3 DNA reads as TGCGCCAGCAGCCAGGGGAGGGATGAGCAGTACTTC.

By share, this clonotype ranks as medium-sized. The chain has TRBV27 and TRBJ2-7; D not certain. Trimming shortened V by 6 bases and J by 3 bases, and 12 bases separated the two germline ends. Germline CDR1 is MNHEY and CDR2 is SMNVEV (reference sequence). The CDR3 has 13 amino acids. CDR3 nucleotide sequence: TGTGCCAGCAGCCTGTCTCCCGTCTACGAGCAGTACTTC. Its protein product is CASSLSPVYEQYF.

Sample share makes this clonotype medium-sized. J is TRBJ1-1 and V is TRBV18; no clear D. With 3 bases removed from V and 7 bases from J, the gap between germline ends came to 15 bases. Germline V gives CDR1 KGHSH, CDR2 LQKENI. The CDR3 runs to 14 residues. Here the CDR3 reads CASSPGSGRDEAFF. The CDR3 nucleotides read TGTGCCAGCTCACCGGGCTCAGGCCGCGATGAAGCTTTCTTT.

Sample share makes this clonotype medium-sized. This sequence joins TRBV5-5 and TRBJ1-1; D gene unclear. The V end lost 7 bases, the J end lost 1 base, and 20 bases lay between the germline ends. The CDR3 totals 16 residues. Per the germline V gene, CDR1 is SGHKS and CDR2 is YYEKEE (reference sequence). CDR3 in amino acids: CASSPPGGGRNTEAFF. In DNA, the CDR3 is TGTGCCAGCTCACCACCCGGCGGTGGCAGGAACACTGAAGCTTTCTTT.

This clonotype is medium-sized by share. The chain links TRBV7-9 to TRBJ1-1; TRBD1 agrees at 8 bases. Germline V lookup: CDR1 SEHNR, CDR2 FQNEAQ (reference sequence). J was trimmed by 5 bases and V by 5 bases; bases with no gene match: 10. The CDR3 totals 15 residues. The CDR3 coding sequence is TGTGCCAGCAGCCCCACAGGGGGTAGGGGGACTGAAGCTTTCTTT. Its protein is CASSPTGGRGTEAFF.

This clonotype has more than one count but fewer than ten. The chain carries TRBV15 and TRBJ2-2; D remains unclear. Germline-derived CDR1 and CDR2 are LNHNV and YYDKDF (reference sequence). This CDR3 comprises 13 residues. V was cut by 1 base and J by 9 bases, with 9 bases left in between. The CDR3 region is CATSRGLARELFF. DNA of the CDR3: TGTGCCACCAGCAGAGGGTTGGCCCGGGAGCTGTTTTTT. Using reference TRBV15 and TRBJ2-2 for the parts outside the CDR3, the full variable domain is DAMVIQNPRYQVTQFGKPVTLSCSQTLNHNVMYWYQQKSSQAPKLLFHYYDKDFNNEADTPDNFQSRRPNTSFCFLDIRSPGLGDTAMYLCATSRGLARELFFGEGSRLTVL.

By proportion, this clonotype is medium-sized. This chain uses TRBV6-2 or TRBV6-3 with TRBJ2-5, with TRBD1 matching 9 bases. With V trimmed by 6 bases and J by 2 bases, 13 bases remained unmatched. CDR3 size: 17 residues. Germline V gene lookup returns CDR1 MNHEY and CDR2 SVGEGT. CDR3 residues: CASRSPRWDRAQETQYF. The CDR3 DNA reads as TGTGCCAGCAGAAGCCCCCGGTGGGACAGGGCTCAAGAGACCCAGTACTTC.

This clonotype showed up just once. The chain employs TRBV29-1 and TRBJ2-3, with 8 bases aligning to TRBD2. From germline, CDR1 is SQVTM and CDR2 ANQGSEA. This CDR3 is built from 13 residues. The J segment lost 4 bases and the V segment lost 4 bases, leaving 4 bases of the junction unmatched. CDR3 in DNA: TGCAGCGTTGGGACTAGCCCCCCAGATACGCAGTATTTT. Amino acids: CSVGTSPPDTQYF.

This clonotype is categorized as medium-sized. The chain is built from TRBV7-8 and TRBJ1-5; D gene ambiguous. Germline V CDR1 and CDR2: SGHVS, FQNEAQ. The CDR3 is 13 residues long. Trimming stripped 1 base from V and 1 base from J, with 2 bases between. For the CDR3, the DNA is TGTGCCAGCAGCTTAGTCAGCAATCAGCCCCAGCATTTT. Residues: CASSLVSNQPQHF. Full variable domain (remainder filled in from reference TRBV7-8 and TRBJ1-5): GAGVSQSPRYKVAKRGQDVALRCDPISGHVSLFWYQQALGQGPEFLTYFQNEAQLDKSGLPSDRFFAERPEGSVSTLKIQRTQQEDSAVYLCASSLVSNQPQHFGDGTRLSIL.

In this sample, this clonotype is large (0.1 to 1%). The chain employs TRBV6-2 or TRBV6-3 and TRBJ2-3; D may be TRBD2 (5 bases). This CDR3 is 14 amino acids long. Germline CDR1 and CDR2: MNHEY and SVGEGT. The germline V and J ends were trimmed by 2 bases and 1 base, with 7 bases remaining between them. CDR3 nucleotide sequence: TGTGCCAGCAGTTACGGACTGGGCACAGATACGCAGTATTTT. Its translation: CASSYGLGTDTQYF.

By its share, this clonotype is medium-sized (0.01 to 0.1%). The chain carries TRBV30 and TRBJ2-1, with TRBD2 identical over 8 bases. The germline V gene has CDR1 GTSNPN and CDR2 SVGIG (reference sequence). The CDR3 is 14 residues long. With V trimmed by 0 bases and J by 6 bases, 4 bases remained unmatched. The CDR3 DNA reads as TGTGCCTGGAGTGTACCGGGAGGGTCCAATGAGCAGTTCTTC. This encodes CAWSVPGGSNEQFF.

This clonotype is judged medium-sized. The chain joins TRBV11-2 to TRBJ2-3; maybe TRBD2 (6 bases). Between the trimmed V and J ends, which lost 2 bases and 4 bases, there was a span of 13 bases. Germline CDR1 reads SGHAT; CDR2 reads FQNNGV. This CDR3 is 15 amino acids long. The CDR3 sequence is CASSLFGGQADTQYF. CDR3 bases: TGTGCCAGCAGCTTATTTGGAGGGCAGGCAGATACGCAGTATTTT.

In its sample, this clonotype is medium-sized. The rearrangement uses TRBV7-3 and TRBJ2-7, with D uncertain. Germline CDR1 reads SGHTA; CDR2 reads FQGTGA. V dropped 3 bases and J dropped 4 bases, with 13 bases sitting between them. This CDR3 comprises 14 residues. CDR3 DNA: TGTGCCAGCAGCTTGGGTGGCGGCGAATACGAGCAGTACTTC. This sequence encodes CASSLGGGEYEQYF.

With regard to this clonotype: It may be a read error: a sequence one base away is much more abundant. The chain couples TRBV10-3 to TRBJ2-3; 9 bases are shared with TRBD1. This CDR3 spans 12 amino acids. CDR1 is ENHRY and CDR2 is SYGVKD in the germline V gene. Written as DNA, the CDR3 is TGTACCGCACAGGGGGCTGCAGATACGCAGTATTTT. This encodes CTAQGAADTQYF.

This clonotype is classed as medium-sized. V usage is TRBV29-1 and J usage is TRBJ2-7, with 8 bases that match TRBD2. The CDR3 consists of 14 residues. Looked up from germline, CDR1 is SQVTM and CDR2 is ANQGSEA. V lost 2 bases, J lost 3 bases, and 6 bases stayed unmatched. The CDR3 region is CSVEKVAGIYEQYF. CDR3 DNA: TGCAGCGTTGAAAAGGTAGCGGGAATCTACGAGCAGTACTTC.

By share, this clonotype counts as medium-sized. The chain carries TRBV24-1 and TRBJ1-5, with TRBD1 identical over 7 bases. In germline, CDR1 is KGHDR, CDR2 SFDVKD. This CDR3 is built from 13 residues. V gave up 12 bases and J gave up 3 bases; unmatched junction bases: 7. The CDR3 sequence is CAAQDRSNQPQHF. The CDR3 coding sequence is TGTGCCGCGCAGGACAGGTCCAATCAGCCCCAGCATTTT.

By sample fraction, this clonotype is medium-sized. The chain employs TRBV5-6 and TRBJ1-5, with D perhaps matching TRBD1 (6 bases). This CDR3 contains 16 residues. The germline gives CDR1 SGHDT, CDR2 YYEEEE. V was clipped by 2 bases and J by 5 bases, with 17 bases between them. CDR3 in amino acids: CASSFGGRGTYQPQHF. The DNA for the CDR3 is TGTGCCAGCAGCTTTGGAGGCAGGGGCACGTATCAGCCCCAGCATTTT.

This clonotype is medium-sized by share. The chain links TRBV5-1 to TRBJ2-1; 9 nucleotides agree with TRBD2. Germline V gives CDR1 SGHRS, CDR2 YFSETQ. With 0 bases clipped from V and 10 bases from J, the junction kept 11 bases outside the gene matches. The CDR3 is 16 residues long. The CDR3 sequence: CASSLVELAGKLEQFF. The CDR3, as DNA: TGCGCCAGCAGCTTGGTCGAACTAGCGGGCAAGTTAGAGCAGTTCTTC.

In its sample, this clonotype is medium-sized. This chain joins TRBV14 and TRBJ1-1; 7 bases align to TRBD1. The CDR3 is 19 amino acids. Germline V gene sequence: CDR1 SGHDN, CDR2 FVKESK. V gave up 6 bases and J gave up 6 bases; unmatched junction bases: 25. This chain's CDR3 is CASSRLARDSPNFRPEAFF. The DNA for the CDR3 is TGTGCCAGCAGTCGTCTCGCCCGGGACAGCCCCAATTTCAGGCCTGAAGCTTTCTTT.

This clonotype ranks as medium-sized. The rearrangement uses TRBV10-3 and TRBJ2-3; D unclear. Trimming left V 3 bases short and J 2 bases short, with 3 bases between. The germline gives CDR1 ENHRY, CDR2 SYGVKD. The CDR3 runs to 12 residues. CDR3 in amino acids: CAISENTDTQYF. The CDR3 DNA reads TGTGCCATCAGTGAAAACACAGATACGCAGTATTTT.